A selection of T cell receptor beta chains follows, all from one sample in a study of shared clonotypes between healthy human individuals. Here immunoSEQ multiplex PCR was the method, and the copy in TCRdb shows in-frame clones only, minus some. This sample yields nearly 1,000,000 clones, of which approximately 76% are seen a single time; about 1.5% belongs to the top ten. The sequenced material came from memory CD4+ T cells sorted from blood. The receptors stem from a man younger than 35 in good health. CDR3s include the opening cysteine and the closing phenylalanine or tryptophan.

j_gene | v_gene | CDR3aa
TRBJ2-2 | TRBV9 | CASSGGPRRLSGELFF
TRBJ2-3 | TRBV7-6 | CASSTGQGTDTQYF
TRBJ1-2 | TRBV7-9 | CASSSLLTTELYGYTF
TRBJ1-4 | TRBV21-1 | CASSKGGDANEKLFF
TRBJ1-2 | TRBV4-3 | CASSQDLGRGTVDGYTF
TRBJ2-2 | TRBV4-3 | CASSQALLAGLMTGELFF
TRBJ1-1 | TRBV6-1 | CASSEQGRLNTEAFF
TRBJ1-3 | TRBV2 | CASSVGGRRTGNTIYF
TRBJ2-2 | TRBV4-3 | CASSQYPLGGNGGELFF
TRBJ2-7 | TRBV7-2 | CASSSPSLGEQYF
TRBJ1-4 | TRBV10-3 | CAISESGASNEKLFF
TRBJ1-6 | TRBV7-2 | CASSNFGQLYSPLHF
TRBJ2-7 | TRBV27 | CASPYYEQYF
TRBJ2-7 | TRBV7-9 | CASSFGQGGVDEQYF
TRBJ1-2 | TRBV19 | CASTDGNYGYTF
TRBJ2-7 | TRBV18 | CASSPTGQGFDEQYF
TRBJ2-3 | TRBV10-2 | CASSVGGADTQYF
TRBJ1-1 | TRBV19 | CASSMWNTEAFF
TRBJ2-3 | TRBV5-6 | CASSLISGSMNTQYF
TRBJ1-3 | TRBV28 | CASRPSAGTGSGNTIYF
TRBJ1-6 | TRBV19 | CASSTSASPPTALHF
TRBJ1-5 | TRBV6-5 | CASSYGESRSNQPQHF
TRBJ1-2 | TRBV28 | CASSQTTGGYGYTF
TRBJ2-3 | TRBV23-1 | CASSQSNGSADTQYF
TRBJ2-7 | TRBV11-2 | CASRLEGEQYF
TRBJ1-4 | TRBV5-1 | CASTFTGAISEKLFF
TRBJ2-3 | TRBV6-5 | CASSRTSTDTQYF
TRBJ2-7 | TRBV18 | CASSPPRGSTYEQYF
TRBJ1-2 | TRBV2 | CASGGYGYTF
TRBJ2-3 | TRBV28 | CASSQQGGTDTQYF
TRBJ1-5 | TRBV28 | CASLRGGGSQPQHF
TRBJ2-6 | TRBV2 | CASSESGLGANVLTF
TRBJ1-5 | TRBV10-3 | CAISEQGLNQPQHF
TRBJ2-3 | TRBV10-1 | CASRGTGDTQYF
TRBJ2-1 | TRBV11-2 | CASSLVGESIINEQFF
TRBJ1-3 | TRBV7-2 | CASSLGPGGSGNTIYF
TRBJ1-3 | TRBV27 | CASSSRGAGAGNTIYF
TRBJ1-2 | TRBV7-8 | CASSLDEKDYGYTF
TRBJ1-5 | TRBV10-2 | CASSEGSRENQPQHF
TRBJ2-2 | TRBV5-1 | CASSLALDRKNTGELFF
TRBJ2-1 | TRBV7-7 | CASSPGTGANNEQFF
TRBJ1-3 | TRBV2 | CASSKDRMAVNTIYF
TRBJ1-4 | TRBV18 | CASSTNSGVGNSNEKLFF
TRBJ1-1 | TRBV9 | CASSLESWATEAFF
TRBJ1-1 | TRBV5-6 | CASSSRDRVYMNTEAFF
TRBJ2-7 | TRBV4-3 | CASGRTTSSYEQYF
TRBJ2-6 | TRBV7-9 | CASSLTGIPGANVLTF
TRBJ2-7 | TRBV5-4 | CASSLELGFSYEQYF
TRBJ1-4 | TRBV5-1 | CASSPSKADLREKLFF
TRBJ1-3 | TRBV9 | CASRGQGGGNTIYF
TRBJ2-1 | TRBV10-3 | CAISESGGTSGSYNEQFF
TRBJ1-3 | TRBV11-2 | CASSGDGQGRGTIYF
TRBJ2-7 | TRBV10-2 | CASNQVGASYEQYF
TRBJ1-1 | TRBV18 | CASSVNGNTEAFF
TRBJ1-4 | TRBV5-1 | CASSRQADNEKLFF